The 4 T cell receptor beta chains below all came from one sample that was sequenced in a study of CD8+ T cells in alopecia areata. Treatment defined: oral pan-JAK inhibitor, 5-10 mg twice daily. Extraction and reverse transcription of RNA yielded cDNA as the sequencing template. Assay used: immunoSEQ multiplex PCR; TCRdb lists only in-frame clones, some missing. The sample shows 250,000 to 350,000 clones, about three fifths of them seen only once. The material sequenced was CD4+ T cells sorted from blood, taken around week 53, from a patient treated with tofacitinib. The receptors come from a human donor with alopecia areata.

The V gene is TRBV7-9, the J gene TRBJ1-1; D is uncertain. V was pared by 3 bases and J by 5 bases, with 10 bases between. The CDR3 has 13 residues. CDR1 SEHNR and CDR2 FQNEAQ come from the germline V gene (reference sequence). CDR3 sequence reads: CASSFSVGTEAFF. CDR3 DNA sequence: TGTGCCAGCAGCTTTTCGGTAGGAACTGAAGCTTTCTTT. Based on the CDR3 plus reference TRBV7-9 and TRBJ1-1, the full variable domain is DTGVSQNPRHKITKRGQNVTFRCDPISEHNRLYWYRQTLGQGPEFLTYFQNEAQLEKSRLLSDRFSAERPKGSFSTLEIQRTEQGDSAMYLCASSFSVGTEAFFGQGTRLTVV.

The rearrangement joins TRBV29-1 to TRBJ2-1; possibly TRBD2 for D (6 bases). V was clipped by 4 bases and J by 2 bases, with 12 bases between them. The germline V gene has CDR1 SQVTM and CDR2 ANQGSEA. This CDR3 comprises 14 residues. The CDR3 DNA follows: TGCAGCGTTGTTGGGGGGACGCCCTACAATGAGCAGTTCTTC. This translates into CSVVGGTPYNEQFF.

The chain uses TRBV27 and TRBJ2-3; D is ambiguous. V gave up 11 bases and J gave up 1 base, with 13 bases separating them. Germline-derived CDR1 and CDR2 are MNHEY and SMNVEV (reference sequence). The CDR3 spans 13 residues. CDR3 amino acids: CALQPLRTDTQYF. The CDR3 coding sequence is TGTGCCCTCCAACCCCTGCGCACAGATACGCAGTATTTT.

A word on this clone: The sample carries other DNA sequences with the same CDR3. The chain links TRBV29-1 to TRBJ2-5; possibly TRBD1 or TRBD2 for D (6 bases each). From germline, CDR1 is SQVTM and CDR2 ANQGSEA. V lost 4 bases and J 4 bases, leaving 10 bases between the germline ends. The CDR3 is made up of 12 amino acids. DNA for the CDR3: TGCAGCGTTGCGGGGGCGGGAGAGACCCAGTACTTC. This translates into CSVAGAGETQYF.